This TCR beta chain came from a study of tumor-infiltrating lymphocytes in primary liver carcinoma. As concerns this clonotype: The junction does not match germline at one end; this may be a read error.

Unsorted whole blood supplied the blood RNA, and germline DNA was isolated too. The researchers produced TCR beta cDNA from roughly 500 ng total RNA with a constant-region primer. Employing slightly modified ARM-PCR, three nested multiplex PCR rounds were run, and these gave rise to the TCR beta libraries. Running 10 cycles apiece, the first two PCR rounds relied on TRBV1-TRBV30 forward primers together with a C-beta reverse primer. TCRdb passed the multiplex PCR reads through MiXCR, listing each CDR3 protein once. The table has just over 300,000 distinct CDR3 sequences, 50% to 60% seen once. The germline gives CDR1 SGHNT, CDR2 YENEEA. The CDR3 spans 14 residues.

The TCR originated in a woman in her thirties with primary liver carcinoma and hepatitis B virus infection. This chain connects TRBV11-3 to TRBJ2-2; TRBD1 or TRBD2 may be the D gene (5 bases each). The sample taken for sequencing was peripheral blood. CDR3 sequence (DNA): TGTGCTAGCAGCTTAGTACGGAACACCGGGGACCTGTTTTTT. Amino acids: CASSLVRNTGDLFF.